This entry describes one T cell receptor (beta chain). The CDR3 has 15 amino acids. Trimming took off 1 base at V and 3 bases at J, with 12 bases between the two ends. CDR1 is MNHEY and CDR2 is SMNVEV in the germline V gene (reference sequence). The data were produced by immunoSEQ multiplex PCR, yet TCRdb's version contains in-frame clones alone and is incomplete. The profile shows 130,000 or so clones, approximately 81% of them singletons. The sample comes from a study of cytotoxic CD8 clonotypes in ibrutinib-treated CLL. The specimen was PBMCs, collected after 12 months of ibrutinib treatment. The genes are TRBV27 and TRBJ1-1; TRBD1 is a possible D gene (6 bases). The TCR originated in a human donor with chronic lymphocytic leukemia. CDR3 in DNA: TGTGCCAGCAGTTTATTCAGGGGAAGTTACACTGAAGCTTTCTTT. This gives the protein CASSLFRGSYTEAFF.